This T cell receptor beta chain was obtained from a study of blood T cells in healthy people across ages (dated by TCRdb to the mid-2010s). In terms of the full investigation: In model experiments, roughly one uniquely barcoded TCR beta cDNA molecule per two T cells was captured by template switching. The study measured age-related changes in TCR beta repertoire diversity using deep sequencing normalized with unique cDNA molecular identifiers. For two donors (one aged 18 to 30 and one aged 80 or older), the study analyzed two additional independent replicas of 1 million unique cDNA reads from the same blood draw. To avoid experimental bias, donors of different ages were distributed randomly across sequencing lanes. The donors were split into four age groups: young (average 16 years), middle-aged (39), aged (about 56) and long-lived (under 85).

In its sample, this clonotype was seen a few times. Its cognate antigen has yet to be identified. Per-base quality was not reported, and no clone a single base away is much larger than it. The approximately 40 donors, aged about 6 to 90 years, were systemically healthy Caucasian individuals from Russia. Approximately 11 milliliters of peripheral blood were drawn from each donor into EDTA-treated Vacutainer tubes. Ficoll-Paque density-gradient centrifugation was used to isolate PBMCs, with at least 6.5 million obtained per sample. Trizol reagent was used to extract total RNA from PBMCs, with at least 5.5 micrograms per sample. For every donor, an aliquot of PBMCs went through flow cytometry to measure the percentages of naive CD45RAhigh/CD27high T cells. General findings and caveats noted by the study authors: Since profiling was done on bulk unsorted PBMCs, naive and antigen-experienced compartments could not be conclusively compared. Donor CMV infection status was unknown, potentially confounding age-related changes in expanded clonotypes. Observed TCR beta diversity correlated strongly with the percentage of naive T cells measured by flow cytometry. Estimates of total diversity based on one million sequenced T cells were considered lower bounds and underestimates. Observed TCR beta diversity per million T cells fell roughly linearly with age, and a significant reduction was already apparent by age about 38. The long-lived group showed more naive CD4+ T cells, fewer expanded clones and increased TCR diversity than the aged group, suggesting age selection.

Trimming at the junction amounts to 1 base on V and 0 bases on J, and the germline ends lie 14 bases apart. In the germline V gene, CDR1 corresponds to SGHAT and CDR2 to FQNNGV. The CDR3 sequence holds 17 residues, the cysteine and phenylalanine included. Kept here is only the CDR3 DNA, which spans 51 bases and is read in frame from base 1. Libraries were made using 5' RACE. Sequenced using an Illumina HiSeq 2500. The second PCR ran for roughly 7 to 12 cycles and used a J-beta primer mix along with a sample-barcoded 5' primer. A template-switch 5' adaptor carrying 12 random nucleotides introduced a unique molecular identifier onto each TCR beta cDNA molecule. Each sample yielded at least 2.5 million CDR3-containing paired-end reads. The Mint cDNA synthesis kit, primed by a TRBC-specific oligonucleotide, was used to synthesize first-strand cDNA from all RNA. Following uracil-DNA glycosylase treatment, all cDNA underwent a first 18-cycle PCR with the universal primers M1SS and BC2_uni_R. On the study's bioinformatics: For normalization, 1 million high-quality reads, each with a distinct molecular identifier, were randomly selected from each sample. Reads with shared molecular identifiers were discarded instead of being binned into consensus sequences. MiTCR, set to a Q25 quality threshold and the strictest error-elimination algorithm, was used for CDR3 identification, clonotype clustering and error correction. A nonparametric unseen species model using Euler transformation provided a lower-bound estimate of total TCR beta diversity. TCRdb handled the public reads itself, with Q25 trimming in fastp and clone calling in MiXCR, and kept productive beta chains. Each entry is one CDR3 protein sequence, shown with its most common DNA and genes. TCRdb, rather than the study authors, made the V and J calls. This sample has over a million distinct CDR3 sequences in its table, and approximately 39% of those were observed once. The top ten clones comprise more than 4% of the sample.

The chain is made from TRBV11-2 and TRBJ2-3; TRBD2 is possibly the D segment (5 matching bases). The sequence was obtained from a woman aged 18 to 35 in good health. The sample comprised blood. DNA sequence: TGTGCCAGCAGCTTAGGGTTTCGACTACCCAGCACAGATACGCAGTATTTT. Translated, it gives CASSLGFRLPSTDTQYF. The CDR3, completed at both ends by the reference TRBV11-2 and TRBJ2-3 genes, gives the full variable domain EAGVAQSPRYKIIEKRQSVAFWCNPISGHATLYWYQQILGQGPKLLIQFQNNGVVDDSQLPKDRFSAERLKGVDSTLKIQPAKLEDSAVYLCASSLGFRLPSTDTQYFGPGTRLTVL.